This record concerns one T cell receptor (beta chain) sequence. Its specificity is not known. This entry comes from a study of vaccination effects on CD4 cells after COVID-19. The method was immunoSEQ multiplex PCR; TCRdb's version includes in-frame clones alone and lacks a portion of them. The sample yields about 65,000 clones, around 76% seen once. V dropped 5 bases and J dropped 5 bases, with 4 bases sitting between them. The CDR3 extends over 11 amino acids. CDR1 and CDR2 (germline): MNHEY, SVGAGI. Study conclusions and caveats: Whether induced by infection or by vaccine, clones showed marked clonal contraction late after vaccination. Convalescent patients were scarce, and early post-infection timepoints were absent.

Prior to sequencing, the ViraFEST assay stimulated PBMC with viral peptide pools, which expanded the antigen-specific CD4+ T cells. Upon completion of around 9 days in culture, CD4+ T cells were isolated. Negative nucleocapsid antibody tests before and after vaccination confirmed no previous SARS-CoV-2 infection. Every well got some 1.8 million PBMC, which were grown with 8.5 to 10 IU/ml IL-2 and roughly 10 ug/ml peptides. The TCR originated in a human donor who received a COVID-19 vaccine. This material consisted of CD4+ T cells from PBMCs cultured with HCoV-NL63 spike peptides, taken before COVID-19 vaccination. The V call is TRBV6-5, the J call TRBJ1-5, with D hard to call. The CDR3 sequence: CASSRDQPQHF. Written as DNA, the CDR3 is TGTGCCAGCAGTCGGGATCAGCCCCAGCATTTT.